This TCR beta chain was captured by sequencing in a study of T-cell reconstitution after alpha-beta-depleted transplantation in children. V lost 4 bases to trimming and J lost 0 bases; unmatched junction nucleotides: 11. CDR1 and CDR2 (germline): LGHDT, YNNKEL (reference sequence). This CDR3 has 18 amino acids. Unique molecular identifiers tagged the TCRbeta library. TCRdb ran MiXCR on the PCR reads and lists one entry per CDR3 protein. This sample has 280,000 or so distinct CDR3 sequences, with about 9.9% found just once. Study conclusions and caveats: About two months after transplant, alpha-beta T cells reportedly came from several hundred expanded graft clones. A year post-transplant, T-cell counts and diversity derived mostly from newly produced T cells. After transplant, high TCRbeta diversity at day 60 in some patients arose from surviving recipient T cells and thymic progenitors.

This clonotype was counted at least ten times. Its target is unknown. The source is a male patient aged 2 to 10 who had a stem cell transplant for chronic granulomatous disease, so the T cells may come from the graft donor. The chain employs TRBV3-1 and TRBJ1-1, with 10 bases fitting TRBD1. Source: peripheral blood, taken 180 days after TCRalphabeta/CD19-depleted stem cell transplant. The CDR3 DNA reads TGTGCCAGCAGCCCCGGAATCAAGACAGGGGGCATGAACACTGAAGCTTTCTTT. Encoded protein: CASSPGIKTGGMNTEAFF.